A selection of T cell receptor beta chains follows, all from one sample in a study of CD8 T cells in ankylosing spondylitis. A single record per CDR3 protein comes from TCRdb applying MiXCR to the 5' RACE reads. The table shows about 240,000 distinct CDR3 sequences, with approximately 9% occurring only once. The specimen was blood, either unsorted or a sorted T cell fraction (not recorded which). All receptors come from a male donor with ankylosing spondylitis or in good health (not recorded which). The CDR3 runs from the conserved cysteine through the conserved F or W. D genes are given only for firm matches. Size tells how often a clone was seen (once, few, many) or the class of an expanded clone, and some rows leave it out.

d_call: .
j_call: TRBJ2-7
v_call: TRBV19
clone_size: many
cdr3_nt: TGTGCCAGTAGTCCCCCTGGGGATTCCTACGAGCAGTACTTC
cdr3_aa: CASSPPGDSYEQYF

d_call: TRBD1
j_call: TRBJ1-5
v_call: TRBV29-1
clone_size: once
cdr3_nt: TGCAGCGTCTCGACAGGGTTTTGGAATCAGCCCCAGCATTTT
cdr3_aa: CSVSTGFWNQPQHF

d_call: .
j_call: TRBJ1-3
v_call: TRBV5-5
clone_size: many
cdr3_nt: TGTGCCAGCACCTCGGAAGGTTTCTCTGGAAACACCATATATTTT
cdr3_aa: CASTSEGFSGNTIYF

d_call: TRBD1
j_call: TRBJ1-4
v_call: TRBV7-9
clone_size: many
cdr3_nt: TGTGCCAGCAGCCCCGGGACAGGGTTTGAAAAACTGTTTTTT
cdr3_aa: CASSPGTGFEKLFF

d_call: TRBD2
j_call: TRBJ2-3
v_call: TRBV7-2
clone_size: many
cdr3_nt: TGTGCCAGCAGCATAGCGGGGGGAACCACAGATACGCAGTATTTT
cdr3_aa: CASSIAGGTTDTQYF

d_call: .
j_call: TRBJ2-2
v_call: TRBV5-1
clone_size: many
cdr3_nt: TGCGCCAGCAGCTTAGGAACTAGCCGATCCGGGGAGCTGTTTTTT
cdr3_aa: CASSLGTSRSGELFF

d_call: .
j_call: TRBJ1-6
v_call: TRBV2
clone_size: few
cdr3_nt: TGTGCCAGCAGGGGAGGGGACTCCCCCAATTCACCCCTCCACTTT
cdr3_aa: CASRGGDSPNSPLHF

d_call: .
j_call: TRBJ2-7
v_call: TRBV9
clone_size: many
cdr3_nt: TGTGCCAGCAGCGTAGAGCTTAGCTCCTACGAGCAGTACTTC
cdr3_aa: CASSVELSSYEQYF

d_call: TRBD1
j_call: TRBJ1-6
v_call: TRBV20-1
clone_size: many
cdr3_nt: TGCAGTGCTAGTGGGACAGGGGCTTCACCCCTCCACTTT
cdr3_aa: CSASGTGASPLHF

d_call: TRBD1
j_call: TRBJ1-5
v_call: TRBV30
clone_size: .
cdr3_nt: TGTGCCTGGAGTGAGACAGGGGAGCAGCCCCAGCATTTT
cdr3_aa: CAWSETGEQPQHF

d_call: .
j_call: TRBJ1-3
v_call: TRBV5-1
clone_size: many
cdr3_nt: TGCGCCAGCAGCTCCCCAGGAACTGGAAACACCATATATTTT
cdr3_aa: CASSSPGTGNTIYF

d_call: .
j_call: TRBJ2-2
v_call: TRBV7-2
clone_size: many
cdr3_nt: TGTGCCAGCAGCTTAGCCCCCTTCACCGGGGAGCTGTTTTTT
cdr3_aa: CASSLAPFTGELFF

d_call: TRBD2
j_call: TRBJ2-5
v_call: TRBV5-1
clone_size: .
cdr3_nt: TGCGCCAGCATGACCCCGGGACTAGCGGGAGAGACCCAGTACTTC
cdr3_aa: CASMTPGLAGETQYF

d_call: TRBD2
j_call: TRBJ2-7
v_call: TRBV27
clone_size: many
cdr3_nt: TGTGCCAGCAGTTCCGGGACTAGCGGGAGGTCCTACGAGCAGTACTTC
cdr3_aa: CASSSGTSGRSYEQYF

d_call: .
j_call: TRBJ1-1
v_call: TRBV6-2/TRBV6-3
clone_size: many
cdr3_nt: TGTGCCAGCAGTTACTCTGGAGGGATCACTGAAGCTTTCTTT
cdr3_aa: CASSYSGGITEAFF

d_call: .
j_call: TRBJ1-5
v_call: TRBV3-1
clone_size: many
cdr3_nt: TGTGCCAGCAGCCAAGCGGCAGGCAAACAGCCCCAGCATTTT
cdr3_aa: CASSQAAGKQPQHF